This entry lists 28 T cell receptor beta chains sequenced from one sample in a study of T-cell reconstitution after alpha-beta-depleted transplantation in children. TCRbeta library preparation incorporated unique molecular identifiers. TCRdb reprocessed the PCR reads with MiXCR, giving one entry per CDR3 protein. Of about 580,000 distinct CDR3 sequences in the sample, roughly 24% were seen once. This specimen consisted of PBMCs, mostly from graft donor cells, obtained 360 days after TCRalphabeta/CD19-depleted stem cell transplant. These receptor sequences come from a boy under two years old who had a stem cell transplant for acute myeloid leukemia, so the T cells may come from the graft donor.

This clonotype was observed many times. The chain has TRBV12-3 or TRBV12-4 and TRBJ1-2, with D tentatively TRBD1 (5 bases). The CDR3 length is 12 residues. V shed 5 bases and J shed 4 bases, with 8 bases lying between them. The CDR3 DNA sequence: TGTGCCAGCAGTCAGACAGCCTATGGCTACACCTTC. Residues: CASSQTAYGYTF.

The gene calls are TRBV24-1 and TRBJ2-1; tentatively, D is TRBD2 (6 bases). The CDR3 sequence is 12 residues long. Germline CDR1 KGHDR, CDR2 SFDVKD. V lost 11 bases and J lost 7, with 14 bases in between. CDR3 loop: CASRGRWNEQFF. CDR3 DNA sequence: TGTGCCAGCAGAGGGAGGTGGAATGAGCAGTTCTTC.

The chain carries TRBV18 and TRBJ2-5, with a possible D match to TRBD2 (6 bases). With 5 bases removed from V and 2 bases from J, the gap between germline ends came to 12 bases. The germline gives CDR1 KGHSH, CDR2 LQKENI. This CDR3 has 14 residues. The CDR3 DNA reads TGTGCCAGCTCATCCCGGCGGGGACAAGAGACCCAGTACTTC. Translating it yields CASSSRRGQETQYF.

In its sample, this clonotype was seen a few times. The gene calls are TRBV6-5 and TRBJ2-7; 11 positions match TRBD1. V lost 6 bases and J lost 2; bases outside the gene matches: 6. In germline, CDR1 is MNHEY, CDR2 SVGAGI. The CDR3 consists of 15 residues. CDR3 loop: CASSPGQGAAYEQYF. The CDR3 DNA reads TGTGCCAGCAGCCCTGGACAGGGGGCAGCCTACGAGCAGTACTTC.

This sequence joins TRBV5-5 and TRBJ2-7; D gene ambiguous. The CDR3 has 14 residues. V lost 2 bases and J 2 bases, leaving 11 bases between the germline ends. Germline CDR1 is SGHKS and CDR2 is YYEKEE (reference sequence). The CDR3 loop reads CASSFGPAPYEQYF. Here the CDR3 DNA reads TGTGCCAGCAGCTTTGGTCCAGCGCCCTACGAGCAGTACTTC.

The count of this clonotype is one. One end of the junction is discordant with germline, which a read error may explain. The chain employs TRBV6-1 and TRBJ2-5; D possibly corresponds to TRBD1 (6 bases). This CDR3 has 13 residues. CDR1 is MNHNS, CDR2 SASEGT, per germline. The CDR3 loop is CSSSEGTQETQYF. The CDR3 DNA reads as TGTTCCAGCAGTGAAGGGACACAAGAGACCCAGTACTTC.

This clonotype has just a few counts. The gene calls are TRBV10-3 and TRBJ1-3, with D possibly matching TRBD1 (5 bases). V gave up 5 bases and J gave up 0 bases, with 11 bases separating them. The CDR3 is 15 residues long. The V gene's germline CDR1 is ENHRY and CDR2 SYGVKD. In DNA form, the CDR3 reads TGTGCCATCAGTTCTCGGAGGGGCTCTGGAAACACCATATATTTT. As protein: CAISSRRGSGNTIYF.

In its sample, this clonotype was seen a few times. The rearrangement links TRBV20-1 to TRBJ2-4; possibly TRBD1 for D (6 bases). Germline CDR1 and CDR2: DFQATT and SNEGSKA (reference sequence). Trimming removed 3 bases at V and 2 bases at J, with 11 bases between. The CDR3 has 14 amino acids. CDR3: CSARGTLSKNIQYF. Here the CDR3 DNA reads TGCAGTGCTAGGGGGACACTTTCCAAAAACATTCAGTACTTC.

This clonotype has a count of ten or more. V is TRBV29-1 and J is TRBJ2-5; 8 bases fit TRBD1. Germline CDR1 reads SQVTM; CDR2 reads ANQGSEA. The CDR3 length is 13 residues. V dropped 4 bases and J dropped 5; count of bases not matched to a gene: 6. In DNA form, the CDR3 reads TGCAGCGTTGTGAGGGACAGGCGTGAGACCCAGTACTTC. It translates to CSVVRDRRETQYF.

A few counts support this clonotype. The chain couples TRBV29-1 to TRBJ2-5; D possibly corresponds to TRBD2 (5 bases). The CDR3 runs to 15 residues. Per the germline V gene, CDR1 is SQVTM and CDR2 is ANQGSEA. Trimming stripped 0 bases from V and 5 bases from J, with 16 bases between. CDR3 residues: CSVEEIEVARETQYF. The CDR3 coding sequence is TGCAGCGTTGAAGAAATAGAGGTAGCGCGGGAGACCCAGTACTTC. The whole variable domain, remainder taken from reference TRBV29-1 and TRBJ2-5, is SAVISQKPSRDICQRGTSLTIQCQVDSQVTMMFWYRQQPGQSLTLIATANQGSEATYESGFVIDKFPISRPNLTFSTLTVSNMSPEDSSIYLCSVEEIEVARETQYFGPGTRLLVL.

The chain carries TRBV15 and TRBJ2-1, with 8 bases fitting TRBD2. The trim removed 1 base at V and 4 bases at J, leaving 9 bases unmatched. CDR1 and CDR2 (germline): LNHNV, YYDKDF (reference sequence). This CDR3 comprises 17 residues. CDR3 bases: TGTGCCACCAGCAGAGGCCAATCGGGGGGGGCTTACAATGAGCAGTTCTTC. The encoded protein is CATSRGQSGGAYNEQFF.

Ten or more counts support this clonotype. This chain connects TRBV7-2 to TRBJ1-1; unclear D gene. V was trimmed by 5 bases and J by 1 base, leaving 17 bases between them. Germline CDR1 reads SGHTA; CDR2 reads FQGNSA. The CDR3 sequence is 16 residues long. The chain's CDR3 is CASSPSPGGPNTEAFF. The CDR3 DNA follows: TGTGCCAGCAGCCCATCCCCAGGAGGGCCGAACACTGAAGCTTTCTTT.

This clonotype was recorded at least ten times. This rearrangement joins TRBV29-1 to TRBJ1-3, with no clear D. Deletions cut 5 bases from V and 4 bases from J, with 6 bases between. This CDR3 has 11 amino acids. CDR1 and CDR2 (germline): SQVTM, ANQGSEA. In DNA form, the CDR3 reads TGCAGCGTTTCAGGCGGAAACACCATATATTTT. It is translated as CSVSGGNTIYF.

This clonotype was counted a few times. The chain uses TRBV6-5 and TRBJ1-4, with TRBD1 as a possible D gene (6 bases). V was trimmed by 0 bases and J by 7 bases, leaving 12 bases between them. Germline loops: CDR1 MNHEY, CDR2 SVGAGI. This CDR3 spans 15 amino acids. CDR3 sequence reads: CASSYSAGGGEKLFF. The CDR3 nucleotides read TGTGCCAGCAGTTACTCAGCGGGAGGGGGTGAAAAACTGTTTTTT.

Many counts were recorded for this clonotype. V usage is TRBV5-1 and J usage is TRBJ2-5, with 13 positions matching TRBD2. There are 16 residues in the CDR3. V was clipped by 4 bases and J by 1 base; unmatched bases: 4. CDR1 and CDR2 (germline): SGHRS, YFSETQ. CDR3 in amino acids: CASSERLAGGQETQYF. CDR3 nucleotide sequence: TGCGCCAGCAGCGAACGACTAGCGGGGGGCCAAGAGACCCAGTACTTC.

This clonotype has a handful of counts. The CDR3 DNA reads as TGTGCCAGCAGTGAATCTCCAGGGCCCTACGAGCAGTACGTC. This encodes CASSESPGPYEQYV. The chain recombines TRBV2 with TRBJ2-7; maybe TRBD1 (5 bases). V was shortened by 2 bases and J by 2 bases, with 10 bases between the two germline ends. Germline V CDR1 and CDR2: SNHLY, FYNNEI. The CDR3 is 14 residues long.

This clonotype was detected many times. J is TRBJ2-3 and V is TRBV5-1; tentatively, D is TRBD2 (7 bases). CDR1 and CDR2 (germline): SGHRS, YFSETQ. This CDR3 is built from 15 residues. Trimming removed 0 bases from V and 0 bases from J, with 8 bases in between. The CDR3 region is CASSLEGGSTDTQYF. The DNA of the CDR3 is TGCGCCAGCAGCTTGGAGGGGGGGAGCACAGATACGCAGTATTTT. The full variable domain, its missing parts supplied by reference TRBV5-1 and TRBJ2-3, is KAGVTQTPRYLIKTRGQQVTLSCSPISGHRSVSWYQQTPGQGLQFLFEYFSETQRNKGNFPGRFSGRQFSNSRSEMNVSTLELGDSALYLCASSLEGGSTDTQYFGPGTRLTVL.

The chain combines TRBV5-1 with TRBJ2-3, with D uncertain. This CDR3 has 15 amino acids. The germline V and J ends were trimmed by 4 bases and 2 bases, with 14 bases remaining between them. Germline loops: CDR1 SGHRS, CDR2 YFSETQ. The CDR3 nucleotides are TGCGCCAGCAGCCGAACGACACTCTACACAGATACGCAGTATTTT. Protein sequence: CASSRTTLYTDTQYF.

This chain joins TRBV7-2 and TRBJ2-7; maybe TRBD2 (6 bases). V gave up 0 bases and J gave up 3 bases, with 12 bases separating them. This CDR3 contains 15 residues. CDR1 is SGHTA, CDR2 FQGNSA, per germline. The CDR3 DNA reads as TGTGCCAGCAGCTTAGCACCCAGGCGGGGCTACGAGCAGTACTTC. Translated: CASSLAPRRGYEQYF.

This clonotype was seen at least ten times. The CDR3 loop reads CSARVTRGPSSYEQYF. In DNA form, the CDR3 reads TGCAGTGCTAGAGTTACCCGGGGACCATCGTCCTACGAGCAGTACTTC. The chain has TRBV20-1 and TRBJ2-7, with D tentatively TRBD1 or TRBD2 (5 bases each). Per the germline V gene, CDR1 is DFQATT and CDR2 is SNEGSKA (reference sequence). The CDR3 has 16 amino acids. V was pared by 1 base and J by 1 base, with 17 bases between.

The chain has TRBV20-1 and TRBJ2-5, with 8 bases fitting TRBD2. V was pared by 1 base and J by 5 bases, with 6 bases of the junction left unmatched. The CDR3 spans 14 residues. The germline CDR1 and CDR2 sequences are DFQATT and SNEGSKA (reference sequence). In DNA, the CDR3 is TGCAGTGCTAGAGTCGGGGGGGCCGGCGAGACCCAGTACTTC. It is translated as CSARVGGAGETQYF.

This clonotype came up once. This chain links TRBV4-1 with TRBJ1-1; D is unclear. The CDR3 spans 15 residues. V was pared by 4 bases and J by 0 bases, with 12 bases between. Germline CDR1 MGHRA, CDR2 YSYEKL. DNA for the CDR3: TGCGCCAGCAGCCCATATCAGTCCATGAACACTGAAGCTTTCTTT. Translation gives CASSPYQSMNTEAFF.

V usage is TRBV12-3 or TRBV12-4 and J usage is TRBJ2-1; D might be TRBD2 (5 bases). V dropped 1 base and J dropped 0 bases, with 10 bases sitting between them. The CDR3 is 16 residues long. The CDR3 sequence is CASSLGGGGSYNEQFF. CDR3 bases: TGTGCCAGCAGTTTAGGGGGTGGAGGCTCCTACAATGAGCAGTTCTTC.

This clonotype was counted ten times or more. The chain uses TRBV28 and TRBJ1-2, with D perhaps TRBD1 (6 bases). V was trimmed by 8 bases and J by 4 bases, leaving 14 bases between them. In germline, CDR1 is MDHEN, CDR2 SYDVKM. The CDR3 totals 13 residues. CDR3 nucleotide sequence: TGTGCCAGCGGAAGGGGGGTCGTCTATGGCTACACCTTC. It translates to CASGRGVVYGYTF.

This clonotype was observed a few times. This rearrangement joins TRBV6-6 to TRBJ2-7, with a weak D call TRBD2 (5 bases). This CDR3 has 13 residues. V shed 0 bases and J shed 8 bases, with 11 bases lying between them. The germline V gene encodes CDR1 MNHNY and CDR2 SVGAGI (reference sequence). The CDR3 bases are TGTGCCAGCAGTTACTCGATGAGGGAACAGCAGTACGTC. Amino acid sequence: CASSYSMREQQYV.

The chain joins TRBV18 to TRBJ1-1; tentative D call: TRBD1 (5 bases). V was trimmed by 6 bases and J by 1 base, leaving 12 bases between them. Germline assignment: CDR1 KGHSH and CDR2 LQKENI. The CDR3 extends over 14 amino acids. Here the CDR3 reads CASSRTSQNTEAFF. CDR3 nucleotides: TGTGCCAGCTCCCGGACAAGCCAGAACACTGAAGCTTTCTTT.

This clonotype was found a few times. CDR3 DNA sequence: TGTGCCAGCAGACCGGGACAAGGAGTCACCGGGGAGCTGTTTTTT. Encoded protein: CASRPGQGVTGELFF. V gene TRBV6-5 combines with J gene TRBJ2-2; possibly TRBD1 for D (6 bases). Per germline, CDR1 MNHEY and CDR2 SVGAGI. The CDR3 is made up of 15 amino acids. V lost 6 bases, J lost 4 bases, and 15 bases lay in between.

This clonotype was detected many times. The genes are TRBV20-1 and TRBJ2-7, with 8 bases lining up with TRBD2. V lost 3 bases to trimming and J lost 2 bases; unmatched junction nucleotides: 6. CDR1 DFQATT and CDR2 SNEGSKA come from the germline V gene (reference sequence). The CDR3 loop spans 14 amino acids. CDR3 coding DNA: TGCAGTGCTAGGAGGTCGGGACTAGCCTACGAGCAGTACTTC. This gives the protein CSARRSGLAYEQYF.